This T cell receptor (beta chain) is from a study of shared clonotypes between healthy human individuals. Points from the study as a whole: Rarefaction curves obtained for sorted subsets showed sequencing incomplete despite large depth.

Notes on this clone: The antigen remains undetermined.

Trimming took off 4 bases at V and 6 bases at J, with 16 bases between the two ends. In germline, CDR1 is SGHTS, CDR2 YDEGEE. The CDR3 contains 15 residues. Sequencing used immunoSEQ multiplex PCR; TCRdb keeps in-frame clones, though not all of them. Altogether around 700,000 clones are present, roughly 70% being singletons, with the ten largest covering about 1.8%. This sequence was found in a woman aged 30 to 39 in good health. The gene calls are TRBV5-8 and TRBJ1-4, with TRBD1 as a possible D gene (5 bases). The sample was memory CD4+ T cells sorted from blood. The subset is: CD45RA-negative fraction. CDR3 DNA sequence: TGTGCCAGCAGCCCCGGACAACGGGGAGATGAAAAACTGTTTTTT. Protein: CASSPGQRGDEKLFF.